This T cell receptor beta chain originates from a study of blood T cell repertoires in COVID-19. Across the whole study: Samples came from the United States, Italy and Spain, spanning acute and convalescent COVID-19.

V lost 4 bases and J lost 1, with 10 bases in between. Looked up from germline, CDR1 is LGHDT and CDR2 is YNNKEL (reference sequence). This CDR3 has 14 amino acids. This clone was recorded only once. TCRdb's table, derived via immunoSEQ multiplex PCR, lists solely in-frame clones and lacks some. The sample contains about 210,000 clones, less than 90% of which appear only once. The origin of this receptor is a man in his forties or fifties with acute or convalescent COVID-19. The chain is built from TRBV3-1 (or the pseudogene TRBV3-2) and TRBJ2-5, with D perhaps matching TRBD1 (6 bases). Sequencing was carried out using peripheral blood. The CDR3 sequence is CASSRWTAQETQYF. The CDR3 nucleotides are TGTGCCAGCAGCCGATGGACAGCCCAAGAGACCCAGTACTTC.